This record looks at one T cell receptor beta chain sequence and its context. The record originates from a study of T-cell reconstitution after alpha-beta-depleted transplantation in children. Trimming took 1 base from V and 1 from J, leaving 7 bases between them. The CDR3 has 14 amino acids. The germline CDR1 and CDR2 sequences are SGHAT and FQNNGV. A library of TCRbeta sequences, prepared with unique molecular identifiers, was generated. TCRdb called the PCR reads again in MiXCR, with one record for every CDR3 protein. The sample lists roughly 500,000 distinct CDR3 sequences, roughly 18% occurring once.

The receptor was derived from a human donor who donated a stem cell graft to a child with acute lymphoblastic leukemia. The sequencing here drew on PBMCs from the stem cell graft donor, taken from the stem cell graft. This rearrangement joins TRBV11-2 to TRBJ1-1; no firm D call. In DNA form, the CDR3 reads TGTGCCAGCAGCTTAGTATTGGGGAACACTGAAGCTTTCTTT. Protein sequence: CASSLVLGNTEAFF.